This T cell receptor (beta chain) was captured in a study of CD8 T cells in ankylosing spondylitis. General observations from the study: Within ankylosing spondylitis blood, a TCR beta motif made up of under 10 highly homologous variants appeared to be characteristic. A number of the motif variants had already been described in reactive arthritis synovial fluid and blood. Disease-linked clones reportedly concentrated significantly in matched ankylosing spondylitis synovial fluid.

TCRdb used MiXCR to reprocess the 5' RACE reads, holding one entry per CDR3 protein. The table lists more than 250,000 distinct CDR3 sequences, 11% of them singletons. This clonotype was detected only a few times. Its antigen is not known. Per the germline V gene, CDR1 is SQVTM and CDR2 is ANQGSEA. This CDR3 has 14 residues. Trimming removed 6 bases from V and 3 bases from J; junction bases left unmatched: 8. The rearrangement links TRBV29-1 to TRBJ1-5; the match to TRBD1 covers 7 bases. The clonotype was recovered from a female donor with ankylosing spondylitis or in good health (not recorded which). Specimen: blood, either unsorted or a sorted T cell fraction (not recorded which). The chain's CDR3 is CSVTDRDHNQPQHF. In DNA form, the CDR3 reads TGCAGCGTAACTGACAGGGACCACAATCAGCCCCAGCATTTT.